The 24 T cell receptor beta chains in this list originate from one sample, sequenced in a study of shared clonotypes between healthy human individuals. The protocol was immunoSEQ multiplex PCR, while the TCRdb copy is restricted to in-frame clones and leaves out a portion. The sample includes roughly 1,000,000 clones, around 78% seen only once; the top ten take 0.5% to 0.6%. The sample consisted of memory CD4+ T cells from PBMCs. Subset reported: CD45RA-negative fraction. The receptor set was obtained from a man in his late teens or twenties in good health. Some clones in this sample may be carry-over from other donors' samples.

The genes are TRBV15 and TRBJ2-1; D is unclear. The CDR3 spans 15 residues. V lost 3 bases to trimming and J lost 5 bases, with 14 bases between them. Germline CDR1 is LNHNV and CDR2 is YYDKDF (reference sequence). In DNA form, the CDR3 reads TGTGCCACCAGCAGCGCCCAGGCCAGGCACAATGAGCAGTTCTTC. It is translated as CATSSAQARHNEQFF. The variable domain in full, with the rest retrieved from reference TRBV15 and TRBJ2-1, is DAMVIQNPRYQVTQFGKPVTLSCSQTLNHNVMYWYQQKSSQAPKLLFHYYDKDFNNEADTPDNFQSRRPNTSFCFLDIRSPGLGDTAMYLCATSSAQARHNEQFFGPGTRLTVL.

The chain employs TRBV19 and TRBJ2-5, with unresolved D. There are 14 residues in the CDR3. Trimming took 1 base from V and 10 from J, leaving 16 bases between them. Germline CDR1 LNHDA, CDR2 SQIVND (reference sequence). Written as DNA, the CDR3 is TGTGCCAGTAGTATAGGTGGCCGGCAAGAGGTCCAGTACTTC. As protein: CASSIGGRQEVQYF.

The chain is built from TRBV9 and TRBJ1-4; possible D gene TRBD1, 5 bases. Germline assignment: CDR1 SGDLS and CDR2 YYNGEE. There are 16 residues in the CDR3. Trimming stripped 4 bases from V and 0 bases from J, with 13 bases between. CDR3 in amino acids: CASSPGAMATNEKLFF. The DNA of the CDR3 is TGTGCCAGCAGCCCCGGGGCTATGGCAACTAATGAAAAACTGTTTTTT.

The chain has TRBV5-1 and TRBJ2-6; D not certain. The germline V and J ends were trimmed by 0 bases and 0 bases, with 7 bases remaining between them. The V gene's germline CDR1 is SGHRS and CDR2 YFSETQ. CDR3 length: 16 residues. This CDR3 is CASSLVSVSGANVLTF. CDR3 coding DNA: TGCGCCAGCAGCTTGGTGAGTGTCTCTGGGGCCAACGTCCTGACTTTC.

The rearrangement joins TRBV6-5 to TRBJ2-5; TRBD2 matches at 10 bases. The J call is doubtful: the DNA matches TRBJ2-7 better. The CDR3 covers 14 residues. Germline V gives CDR1 MNHEY, CDR2 SVGAGI. CDR3 coding DNA: TGTGCCAGCAGCCGGACTAGCGGCCCCTACGAGCAGTACTTC. It yields the protein CASSRTSGPYEQYF.

A remark on this clone: The same CDR3 also results from other DNA sequences found in this sample. The chain employs TRBV27 and TRBJ1-5; the match to TRBD1 covers 7 bases. Losses at the gene ends were 6 bases for V and 3 bases for J; bases not matched to a gene: 8. The CDR3 sequence is 15 residues long. Germline loops: CDR1 MNHEY, CDR2 SMNVEV (reference sequence). Written as DNA, the CDR3 is TGTGCCAGCAGACCTGGACAGGTGTCCAATCAGCCCCAGCATTTT. Translation gives CASRPGQVSNQPQHF.

This chain links TRBV6-5 with TRBJ1-5; D is unclear. The length of the CDR3 is 15 residues. Germline assignment: CDR1 MNHEY and CDR2 SVGAGI. The ends were cut back, 0 bases at V and 2 bases at J, with 8 bases in the middle. The CDR3 region is CASSYSRLGNQPQHF. The CDR3 DNA follows: TGTGCCAGCAGTTACTCGAGATTAGGCAATCAGCCCCAGCATTTT.

The rearrangement joins TRBV5-1 to TRBJ2-3, with D perhaps matching TRBD2 (6 bases). Trimming cost V 4 bases and J 0 bases, with 9 bases left between them. The CDR3 runs 14 residues. Germline loops: CDR1 SGHRS, CDR2 YFSETQ. The DNA of the CDR3 is TGCGCCAGCAGCCCGCGGGACAGCACAGATACGCAGTATTTT. Protein: CASSPRDSTDTQYF.

CDR3 region: CATSRARGLGTGNTIYF. Here the CDR3 DNA reads TGTGCCACCAGCAGAGCCAGGGGCCTAGGGACTGGAAACACCATATATTTT. The J gene is TRBJ1-3, the V gene TRBV15; D may be TRBD1 (6 bases). The ends were cut back, 1 base at V and 2 bases at J, with 15 bases in the middle. Germline loops: CDR1 LNHNV, CDR2 YYDKDF (reference sequence). This CDR3 has 17 amino acids.

A single count supports this clone. The rearrangement links TRBV11-1 to TRBJ2-7, with D perhaps TRBD2 (7 bases). V dropped 1 base and J dropped 6 bases, with 13 bases sitting between them. This CDR3 is built from 14 residues. Germline V gene lookup returns CDR1 SGHAT and CDR2 FQDESV (reference sequence). CDR3 protein: CASSLGRGPSEQYF. As DNA, the CDR3 is TGTGCCAGCAGCTTAGGGCGGGGGCCCTCCGAGCAGTACTTC.

This clone was seen a single time. V usage is TRBV6-6 and J usage is TRBJ2-7; possibly TRBD1 for D (8 bases). Germline CDR1 reads MNHNY; CDR2 reads SVGAGI (reference sequence). The CDR3 runs to 15 residues. Trimming stripped 2 bases from V and 4 bases from J, with 15 bases between. This CDR3 is CASSYGGDRPYEQYF. The CDR3 DNA reads TGTGCCAGCAGTTACGGGGGGGACAGGCCTTACGAGCAGTACTTC.

The rearrangement joins TRBV7-2 to TRBJ1-4; D possibly corresponds to TRBD1 (6 bases). Germline lookup yields CDR1 SGHTA and CDR2 FQGNSA. V lost 5 bases and J lost 0, with 13 bases in between. The CDR3 totals 16 residues. CDR3 residues: CASSPAWTATNEKLFF. Written as DNA, the CDR3 is TGTGCCAGCAGCCCAGCATGGACAGCAACTAATGAAAAACTGTTTTTT.

The gene calls are TRBV7-9 and TRBJ2-5, with D perhaps matching TRBD1 (5 bases). In germline, CDR1 is SEHNR, CDR2 FQNEAQ (reference sequence). This CDR3 region has 14 residues. V lost 4 bases and J lost 5, with 14 bases in between. As DNA, the CDR3 is TGTGCCAGCAGCTACAGGACCCCTCGGGAGACCCAGTACTTC. Its protein is CASSYRTPRETQYF.

The chain has TRBV29-1 and TRBJ2-4; D gene unclear. This CDR3 comprises 14 residues. Germline CDR1 SQVTM, CDR2 ANQGSEA. V lost 3 bases, J lost 1 base, and 10 bases lay in between. The CDR3 loop reads CSVEQGSAKNIQYF. CDR3 in DNA: TGCAGCGTTGAGCAAGGGTCGGCCAAAAACATTCAGTACTTC.

This clone was counted a single time. The rearrangement joins TRBV5-4 to TRBJ2-7, with 9 nucleotides matching TRBD1. The CDR3 runs to 16 residues. Trimming removed 4 bases from V and 4 bases from J; junction bases left unmatched: 12. Germline V CDR1 and CDR2: SGHNT, YYREEE (reference sequence). CDR3 amino acids: CASSPFSGTGNYEQYF. In DNA form, the CDR3 reads TGTGCCAGCAGCCCATTCTCCGGGACAGGGAATTACGAGCAGTACTTC. Variable domain in full (rest from reference TRBV5-4 and TRBJ2-7): ETGVTQSPTHLIKTRGQQVTLRCSSQSGHNTVSWYQQALGQGPQFIFQYYREEENGRGNFPPRFSGLQFPNYSSELNVNALELDDSALYLCASSPFSGTGNYEQYFGPGTRLTVT.

The chain uses TRBV30 and TRBJ1-2; no reliable D call. Trimming left V 1 base short and J 5 bases short, with 8 bases between. The CDR3 sequence is 12 residues long. The germline V gene has CDR1 GTSNPN and CDR2 SVGIG (reference sequence). The CDR3 is CAWSDSEYGYTF. In DNA, the CDR3 is TGTGCCTGGAGTGATTCGGAATATGGCTACACCTTC.

The J gene is TRBJ2-2, the V gene TRBV6-5; 7 nucleotides line up with TRBD1. The CDR3 loop spans 15 amino acids. V trimming: 6 bases; J trimming: 4 bases; junction bases outside the gene matches: 8. Germline loops: CDR1 MNHEY, CDR2 SVGAGI. CDR3 amino acids: CASRSQGLFTGELFF. The CDR3 nucleotides are TGTGCCAGCAGGTCACAGGGGCTGTTCACCGGGGAGCTGTTTTTT.

For the CDR3, the DNA is TGTGCCAGCTCAGCACAGGCCTCCACAGATACGCAGTATTTT. Translated, it gives CASSAQASTDTQYF. J is TRBJ2-3 and V is TRBV18; a possible D gene is TRBD1 (5 bases). This CDR3 contains 14 residues. Germline CDR1 reads KGHSH; CDR2 reads LQKENI. Trimming stripped 5 bases from V and 2 bases from J, with 11 bases between.

The count of this clone is one. V is TRBV5-6 and J is TRBJ2-1; TRBD2 might be the D (6 bases). The CDR3 runs 12 residues. Germline CDR1 SGHDT, CDR2 YYEEEE. V was shortened by 3 bases and J by 12 bases, with 13 bases between the two germline ends. CDR3 loop: CASSSVGLRQFF. The CDR3 nucleotides are TGTGCCAGCAGCTCGGTGGGACTGCGGCAGTTCTTC.

The gene calls are TRBV19 and TRBJ2-7, with D maybe TRBD1 (6 bases). This CDR3 is 16 amino acids long. Between the trimmed V and J ends, which lost 8 bases and 4 bases, there was a span of 24 bases. Germline V gene lookup returns CDR1 LNHDA and CDR2 SQIVND (reference sequence). CDR3 sequence reads: CASPSAIQAGEYEQYF. The CDR3 nucleotides are TGTGCCAGTCCCTCGGCGATCCAGGCAGGGGAGTACGAGCAGTACTTC. Full variable domain (rest looked up from reference TRBV19 and TRBJ2-7): DGGITQSPKYLFRKEGQNVTLSCEQNLNHDAMYWYRQDPGQGLRLIYYSQIVNDFQKGDIAEGYSVSREKKESFPLTVTSAQKNPTAFYLCASPSAIQAGEYEQYFGPGTRLTVT.

V is TRBV30 and J is TRBJ1-2; D remains ambiguous. There are 12 residues in the CDR3. Deletions cut 2 bases from V and 4 bases from J, with 8 bases between. Germline V gives CDR1 GTSNPN, CDR2 SVGIG (reference sequence). The CDR3 nucleotides are TGTGCCTGGAGTCCAGAGCCCTATGGCTACACCTTC. Encoded protein: CAWSPEPYGYTF.

The rearrangement joins TRBV27 to TRBJ2-7; D tentatively fits TRBD1 or TRBD2 (5 bases each). Germline CDR1 is MNHEY and CDR2 is SMNVEV (reference sequence). This CDR3 region has 13 residues. V shed 3 bases and J shed 2 bases, with 8 bases lying between them. The CDR3: CASSFEGPYEQYF. The CDR3 DNA follows: TGTGCCAGCAGTTTTGAGGGACCCTACGAGCAGTACTTC.

This chain connects TRBV7-3 to TRBJ1-5; TRBD1 is a possible D gene (5 bases). The CDR3 loop spans 13 amino acids. Trimming cost V 2 bases and J 7 bases, with 9 bases left between them. Germline V gene lookup returns CDR1 SGHTA and CDR2 FQGTGA. The DNA for the CDR3 is TGTGCCAGCAGCTTAGGGGAGGGGCAGCCCCAGCATTTT. Translated, it gives CASSLGEGQPQHF.

The J gene is TRBJ2-7, the V gene TRBV29-1, with 8 bases aligning to TRBD1. The CDR3 length is 14 residues. After removal of 6 bases from V and 4 bases from J, the junction contained 11 bases not matched to a gene. The germline CDR1 and CDR2 sequences are SQVTM and ANQGSEA. CDR3 in DNA: TGCAGCGTCGCGACAGGGGCCACCGCGTACGAGCAGTACTTC. Translation gives CSVATGATAYEQYF.